Listed below are T cell receptor beta chains from one sample, sequenced in a study of OX40 agonist ivuxolimab in advanced cancers. Only in-frame clones appear in the TCRdb table, and some are missing; sequencing was by immunoSEQ multiplex PCR. The sample consists of about 26,000 clones, approximately 86% of them appearing once. The specimen comprised CD4+ or CD8+ T cells sorted from blood, sampled in a trial of the OX40 agonist ivuxolimab. The receptor set was obtained from an adult with an advanced solid tumor such as melanoma, head and neck, liver or kidney cancer. Both conserved end residues are part of each CDR3. The D gene is left open where the match is weak. Part of the rows lack a size; the others show once, few, many or a class for expanded clones.

J,V,D,size,CDR3,DNA
TRBJ2-3,TRBV29-1,-,-,CSVDREVTDTQYF,TGCAGCGTTGACCGGGAAGTCACAGATACGCAGTATTTT
TRBJ1-1,TRBV19,-,-,CASSIVWGGNTEAFF,TGTGCCAGTAGTATAGTCTGGGGCGGGAACACTGAAGCTTTCTTT
TRBJ2-5,TRBV30,TRBD1,-,CAWSATGELETQYF,TGTGCCTGGAGTGCCACAGGGGAGCTGGAGACCCAGTACTTC
TRBJ2-7,TRBV4-3,TRBD2,-,CASSQELAGSSYEQYF,TGCGCCAGCAGCCAAGAGCTAGCGGGTAGCTCCTACGAGCAGTACTTC
TRBJ2-5,TRBV5-4,TRBD2,-,CASSLYWREEETQYF,TGTGCCAGCAGCTTGTATTGGCGGGAGGAGGAGACCCAGTACTTC
TRBJ2-7,TRBV7-8,TRBD1,-,CASSLAGQGYEQYF,TGTGCCAGCAGCTTAGCTGGACAGGGCTACGAGCAGTACTTC
TRBJ2-7,TRBV15,-,-,CATSSPGFSYEQYF,TGTGCCACCAGCTCACCAGGGTTCTCCTACGAGCAGTACTTC
TRBJ2-7,TRBV9,-,-,CASSGTGSYEQYF,TGTGCCAGCAGCGGAACAGGGTCCTACGAGCAGTACTTC
TRBJ2-3,TRBV19,-,-,CASSPGAGFTDTQYF,TGTGCCAGTAGTCCCGGGGCAGGGTTCACAGATACGCAGTATTTT
TRBJ1-2,TRBV7-2,-,-,CASSFTGSDYGYTF,TGTGCCAGCAGCTTTACAGGGTCTGACTATGGCTACACCTTC
TRBJ2-7,TRBV7-2,-,-,CASSKGQFYEQYF,TGTGCCAGCAGCAAGGGACAATTTTACGAGCAGTACTTC
TRBJ1-2,TRBV28,-,-,CASSSNYGYTF,TGTGCCAGCAGCTCGAACTATGGCTACACCTTC
TRBJ1-1,TRBV5-1,-,-,CASSLGTEAFF,TGCGCCAGCAGCTTGGGGACTGAAGCTTTCTTT
TRBJ1-1,TRBV28,TRBD1,-,CAARTGIRPETEAFF,TGTGCCGCCCGGACAGGGATCCGGCCCGAGACTGAAGCTTTCTTT
TRBJ1-1,TRBV2,TRBD1,once,CASTSTRGLRSYTEAFF,TGTGCCAGCACGTCAACAAGGGGGCTAAGAAGTTACACTGAAGCTTTCTTT
TRBJ2-3,TRBV13,TRBD2,-,CASSSTSGDLTDTQYF,TGTGCCAGCAGCTCGACTAGCGGGGACCTCACAGATACGCAGTATTTT
TRBJ2-5,TRBV5-8,-,-,CASSLLEYQETQYF,TGTGCCAGCAGCTTACTTGAGTACCAAGAGACCCAGTACTTC
TRBJ2-2,TRBV6-1,-,-,CASQDTFTGELFF,TGTGCCAGCCAGGACACGTTCACCGGGGAGCTGTTTTTT
TRBJ1-5,TRBV7-2,-,-,CASSLVRVTNQPQHF,TGTGCCAGCAGCTTAGTCAGGGTTACGAATCAGCCCCAGCATTTT
TRBJ2-7,TRBV7-9,-,-,CASSLERAPEQYF,TGTGCCAGCAGCTTAGAGCGGGCACCCGAGCAGTACTTC
TRBJ2-1,TRBV7-8,-,-,CASSLDPEQFF,TGTGCCAGCAGCTTAGACCCTGAGCAGTTCTTC
TRBJ2-7,TRBV5-5,-,-,CASSFGQGYYEQYF,TGTGCCAGCAGCTTCGGGCAGGGGTACTACGAGCAGTACTTC
TRBJ1-2,TRBV6-4,TRBD1,medium-sized,CASSPTVDRGSHGYTF,TGTGCCAGCAGCCCTACTGTGGACAGGGGGTCGCATGGCTACACCTTC
TRBJ1-2,TRBV4-3,TRBD1,-,CASSPQRTGNYGYTF,TGCGCCAGCAGCCCACAACGGACAGGGAACTATGGCTACACCTTC
TRBJ2-7,TRBV6-6,-,-,CASSYSNPGYEQYF,TGTGCCAGCAGTTACTCGAATCCAGGTTACGAGCAGTACTTC
TRBJ1-5,TRBV6-5,-,once,CASSHRPSNQPQHF,TGTGCCAGCAGCCACCGCCCGAGCAATCAGCCCCAGCATTTT
TRBJ1-1,TRBV6-6,TRBD1,once,CASSYPGQGVATEAFF,TGTGCCAGCAGTTACCCGGGACAGGGGGTCGCCACTGAAGCTTTCTTT
TRBJ1-1,TRBV2,-,-,CASSGQGRDTEAFF,TGTGCCAGCAGTGGGCAGGGCCGGGACACTGAAGCTTTCTTT
TRBJ2-5,TRBV14,TRBD1,-,CASSQWDRAQETQYF,TGTGCCAGCAGCCAATGGGACAGGGCACAGGAGACCCAGTACTTC
TRBJ2-2,TRBV5-6,-,-,CASSYGTVNTGELFF,TGTGCCAGCAGCTACGGGACGGTGAACACCGGGGAGCTGTTTTTT
TRBJ1-2,TRBV5-6,-,-,CASSLVGGINGYTF,TGTGCCAGCAGCTTGGTAGGGGGTATCAATGGCTACACCTTC
TRBJ2-1,TRBV5-6,TRBD2,-,CASSEPSGGHNEQFF,TGTGCCAGCAGCGAGCCTAGCGGGGGCCACAATGAGCAGTTCTTC
TRBJ1-3,TRBV6-1,-,few,CASSEEAGSGNTIYF,TGTGCCAGCAGTGAAGAGGCGGGCTCTGGAAACACCATATATTTT
TRBJ2-5,TRBV11-2,-,-,CASSSEQYQETQYF,TGTGCCAGCAGCTCGGAGCAGTACCAAGAGACCCAGTACTTC
TRBJ2-7,TRBV2,-,-,CASGSSAYEQYF,TGTGCCAGCGGGTCATCGGCCTACGAGCAGTACTTC
TRBJ1-5,TRBV6-6,TRBD1,-,CASGATGGAHQPQHF,TGTGCCAGCGGGGCGACAGGGGGTGCCCATCAGCCCCAGCATTTT
TRBJ2-3,TRBV27,TRBD2,-,CASSPIAGGDTQYF,TGTGCCAGCAGTCCCATAGCGGGGGGGGATACGCAGTATTTT
TRBJ2-5,TRBV9,-,-,CASSSQDGQETQYF,TGTGCCAGCAGCTCCCAGGACGGACAAGAGACCCAGTACTTC
TRBJ1-1,TRBV30,-,few,CAWSIQRHTEAFF,TGTGCCTGGAGCATCCAGAGGCACACTGAAGCTTTCTTT
TRBJ1-2,TRBV28,-,-,CASSPHTRYGYTF,TGTGCCAGCAGCCCCCACACTCGCTATGGCTACACCTTC
TRBJ2-7,TRBV7-2,TRBD1,few,CASSLDRGVDEQYF,TGTGCCAGCAGCTTAGACAGGGGCGTCGACGAGCAGTACTTC
TRBJ2-7,TRBV27,-,-,CASSSIDSVYEQYF,TGTGCCAGCAGTTCCATCGACTCCGTCTACGAGCAGTACTTC
TRBJ1-1,TRBV4-1,-,-,CASSQVNTEAFF,TGCGCCAGCAGCCAAGTAAACACTGAAGCTTTCTTT
TRBJ2-3,TRBV7-6,TRBD1,few,CASSLAPGTGTLGDTQYF,TGTGCCAGCAGCTTAGCCCCCGGGACAGGAACTCTGGGAGATACGCAGTATTTT
TRBJ2-1,TRBV27,TRBD2,-,CASSLSAGGPYNEQFF,TGTGCCAGCAGTTTATCGGCGGGAGGGCCCTACAATGAGCAGTTCTTC
TRBJ1-5,TRBV15,-,-,CATSRMRGSNQPQHF,TGTGCCACCAGCAGAATGAGGGGTAGCAATCAGCCCCAGCATTTT
TRBJ1-4,TRBV6-9,-,-,CASSQQRANEKLFF,TGTGCCAGCAGTCAACAACGTGCTAATGAAAAACTGTTTTTT
TRBJ2-5,TRBV5-4,-,few,CASSLGRGGGQETQYF,TGTGCCAGCAGCTTAGGTCGAGGGGGGGGACAAGAGACCCAGTACTTC
TRBJ2-7,TRBV7-9,TRBD2,few,CASSPSPRGGWYEQYF,TGTGCCAGCAGTCCATCCCCGCGGGGGGGGTGGTACGAGCAGTACTTC
TRBJ1-1,TRBV6-1,-,-,CASSGVAGTEAFF,TGTGCCAGCAGTGGCGTGGCGGGCACTGAAGCTTTCTTT